These 27 T cell receptor beta chains originate from one sample sequenced in a study of tumor and adjacent non-tumor tissue in lung cancer. A modified ARM-PCR protocol with three rounds of nested PCR amplified TCRbeta. TCRdb reprocessed the multiplex PCR reads with MiXCR, giving one entry per CDR3 protein. The sample has 100,000 to 150,000 distinct CDR3 sequences, around three fifths seen once. No cell sorting was done before RNA was extracted from the tissue. Sequenced input: lung tumor tissue. These receptors all stem from a man aged 30 to 39 with non-small cell lung cancer.

This clonotype was seen a few times. A read error is likely, as this CDR3 ends without the conserved phenylalanine or tryptophan. This rearrangement joins TRBV20-1 to TRBJ2-5; no definite D call. The CDR3 contains 12 residues. The V end lost 6 bases, the J end lost 5 bases, and 13 bases lay between the germline ends. Germline values: CDR1 DFQATT, CDR2 SNEGSKA (reference sequence). DNA of the CDR3: TGCAGTGCCTGGAGCCCGGGCGAGACCCAGTACCTC. It codes for CSAWSPGETQYL.

With respect to this clonotype: This could be a read error, since a much larger clone is one nucleotide away. V and J are TRBV29-1 and TRBJ2-5; D uncertain. The CDR3 has 13 amino acids. V lost 2 bases and J lost 2, with 9 bases in between. The germline V gene encodes CDR1 SQVTM and CDR2 ANQGSEA. The CDR3 nucleotides read TGCAGCGTTGAAATGGCGGCTCAAGAGACCCAGTACTTC. It yields the protein CSVEMAAQETQYF.

This clonotype was picked up many times. Given the absence of the conserved phenylalanine or tryptophan at the CDR3 end, a read error is likely. CDR3 protein: CASSLEGTSPSEQFL. The CDR3 region has the DNA TGTGCCAGCAGCTTAGAGGGGACTAGCCCGTCTGAGCAGTTCCTC. This chain links TRBV11-3 with TRBJ2-1; 9 bases match TRBD2. Trimming took 0 bases from V and 9 from J; bases not matched to a gene: 6. Germline CDR1 is SGHNT and CDR2 is YENEEA. The CDR3 spans 15 residues.

Concerning this clonotype: A much larger clone is a single base away; this may be a read error. No conserved phenylalanine or tryptophan is present at the end of the CDR3, so a read error is the likely explanation. The J gene is TRBJ2-1, the V gene TRBV12-3 or TRBV12-4, with 13 bases lining up with TRBD2. V trimming: 10 bases; J trimming: 8 bases; junction bases outside the gene matches: 17. The CDR3 covers 17 residues. The chain's CDR3 is CANLGLAGVEFYDEQFI. The CDR3 coding sequence is TGTGCCAACTTAGGACTAGCGGGAGTGGAGTTTTACGATGAGCAGTTCATC.

This clonotype has a single count. One end of the junction does not line up with germline, which may come from a read error. The rearrangement uses TRBV4-3 and TRBJ2-3; 10 bases agree with TRBD1. The CDR3 extends over 15 amino acids. The germline V gene encodes CDR1 LGHNA and CDR2 YSLEER. The CDR3: CASGQETGGADTQYF. CDR3 nucleotides: TGCGCCAGTGGCCAAGAGACAGGGGGCGCAGATACGCAGTATTTC.

The V and J genes are TRBV5-5 and TRBJ2-7, with TRBD1 as a possible D gene (6 bases). The CDR3 loop spans 15 amino acids. V lost 8 bases and J lost 0, with 18 bases in between. CDR1 is SGHKS, CDR2 YYEKEE, per germline (reference sequence). The CDR3 DNA reads as TGTGCCAGTAGCCCCCTTGGGGACAACTCCTACGAGCAGTACTTC. It specifies CASSPLGDNSYEQYF.

As to this clonotype: A much larger clone lies one base from this, so it may be a read error. The genes are TRBV12-3 or TRBV12-4 and TRBJ2-3, with TRBD1 identical over 8 bases. The V gene end was trimmed by 4 bases and the J gene end by 8 bases; junction bases not matched to a gene: 8. The CDR3 sequence is 14 residues long. The CDR3 loop is CASSSPDRAGTQYF. DNA for the CDR3: TGTGCCAGCAGTTCCCCGGACAGGGCAGGTACGCAGTATTTT.

V usage is TRBV24-1 and J usage is TRBJ2-5; 13 positions match TRBD2. From germline, CDR1 is KGHDR and CDR2 SFDVKD. The length of the CDR3 is 16 residues. The trim removed 2 bases at V and 4 bases at J, leaving 3 bases unmatched. CDR3 coding DNA: TGTGCCACCAGTGATTGGACTAGCGGGAGTCGAGAGACCCAGTACTTC. It encodes CATSDWTSGSRETQYF.

Comment on this clonotype: The germline gene is not matched at one end of the junction; a read error may be the cause. V usage is TRBV20-1 and J usage is TRBJ2-2, with 7 bases fitting TRBD2. Germline assignment: CDR1 DFQATT and CDR2 SNEGSKA (reference sequence). This CDR3 has 16 residues. CDR3 sequence reads: CTARDEKRGNTGELFF. The CDR3 coding sequence is TGCACTGCTAGAGATGAGAAGCGGGGTAACACCGGGGAGCTGTTTTTT.

In regard to this clonotype: Sequence at one end of the junction differs from germline and may be a read error. The chain joins TRBV7-9 to TRBJ1-5; D is perhaps TRBD1 (5 bases). Germline CDR1 is SEHNR and CDR2 is FQNEAQ (reference sequence). The CDR3 has 15 residues. For the CDR3, the DNA is TGTGCCAGCAGTTCAGGGAGTTCCAGCAATGAGCCCCAGCATTTT. Encoded protein: CASSSGSSSNEPQHF. Full variable domain (outside the CDR3, taken from reference TRBV7-9 and TRBJ1-5): DTGVSQNPRHKITKRGQNVTFRCDPISEHNRLYWYRQTLGQGPEFLTYFQNEAQLEKSRLLSDRFSAERPKGSFSTLEIQRTEQGDSAMYLCASSSGSSSNEPQHFGDGTRLSIL.

Points on this clonotype: A single base separates this from a much larger clone, so it may be a read error. The chain has TRBV4-3 and TRBJ2-1; possible D gene TRBD1, 5 bases. The CDR3 sequence is 13 residues long. Between the trimmed V and J ends, which lost 1 base and 13 bases, there was a span of 14 bases. CDR1 is LGHNA and CDR2 is YSLEER in the germline V gene. Here the CDR3 reads CASSQGVYGAQFF. The CDR3 region has the DNA TGCGCCAGCAGCCAAGGGGTGTATGGGGCTCAGTTCTTC.

Only one count was recorded for this clonotype. CDR3 in amino acids: CSAKRDRNTGELFF. DNA of the CDR3: TGCAGTGCTAAGCGGGACAGGAACACCGGGGAGCTGTTTTTT. The V and J genes are TRBV20-1 and TRBJ2-2; either TRBD1 or TRBD2 may fit D (7 bases each). The ends were cut back, 4 bases at V and 1 base at J, with 10 bases in the middle. Germline V lookup: CDR1 DFQATT, CDR2 SNEGSKA (reference sequence). This CDR3 has 14 amino acids.

About this clonotype: It is likely a read error, because the conserved phenylalanine at the end of the CDR3 is missing. V gene TRBV5-6 combines with J gene TRBJ2-3; D remains unclear. V lost 6 bases and J 2 bases, leaving 13 bases between the germline ends. CDR1 is SGHDT and CDR2 is YYEEEE in the germline V gene. The CDR3 has 14 residues. The CDR3 DNA sequence: TGTGCCAGCATCCGACCCCTAAACACAGATACGCAGTATTAT. The encoded protein is CASIRPLNTDTQYY.

As to this clonotype: This sequence may be a read error, since a much larger clone differs from it by one base. V and J are TRBV10-3 and TRBJ2-3; 8 bases match TRBD2. Germline assignment: CDR1 ENHRY and CDR2 SYGVKD. The CDR3 consists of 14 residues. CDR3 region: CAITSAGATDTRYF. The DNA for the CDR3 is TGTGCCATCACTTCAGCGGGGGCCACAGATACGCGGTATTTT.

Concerning this clonotype: The junction departs from the called germline gene at one end, perhaps through a read error. The V call is TRBV11-2, the J call TRBJ2-7, with D possibly being TRBD2 (5 bases). Germline V gives CDR1 SGHAT, CDR2 FQNNGV. The CDR3 consists of 14 residues. This CDR3 is CTSSLDTGYYGQYF. The CDR3 DNA reads as TGTACCAGCAGCTTAGATACGGGATACTACGGGCAGTACTTC.

This clonotype came up many times. This chain connects TRBV10-3 to TRBJ1-2; D perhaps matches TRBD1 (5 bases). Trimming took 8 bases from V and 3 from J, leaving 10 bases between them. The CDR3 spans 12 residues. Germline V gene sequence: CDR1 ENHRY, CDR2 SYGVKD. The CDR3 nucleotides read TGTGCCATCTCGGGGGTAGACTATGGCTACACCTTC. Its translation is CAISGVDYGYTF.

In its sample, this clonotype was seen a few times. A much larger clone differs by one base, so this may be a read error. The chain employs TRBV11-2 and TRBJ2-3; D call uncertain. The germline V gene has CDR1 SGHAT and CDR2 FQNNGV. This CDR3 is 14 amino acids long. CDR3 DNA: TGTGTCAGCAGCTTAAATCCGGTGGGGGATACGCAGTATTTT. Amino acids: CVSSLNPVGDTQYF.

This clonotype is a singleton in its sample. A much bigger clone sits one base away, suggesting this may be a read error. The chain recombines TRBV12-3 or TRBV12-4 with TRBJ2-3, with a tentative D call TRBD1 (5 bases). This CDR3 has 13 residues. CDR3 sequence reads: CASSLWGTDTRYF. CDR3 nucleotides: TGTGCCAGCAGTTTATGGGGCACAGATACGCGGTATTTT.

Notes on this clonotype: In this CDR3 the conserved last residue, phenylalanine or tryptophan, is missing, so a read error is likely. The chain has TRBV11-2 and TRBJ2-7; maybe TRBD2 (5 bases). The length of the CDR3 is 14 residues. V shed 8 bases and J shed 2 bases, with 16 bases lying between them. Germline CDR1 SGHAT, CDR2 FQNNGV. CDR3 in DNA: TGTGCCAGCGGGCCGGGGATGAGGGCCTACGAGCAGTACATC. It yields the protein CASGPGMRAYEQYI.

This clonotype has just a few counts. An end of the junction differs from the germline gene, which may be a read error. The chain combines TRBV20-1 with TRBJ1-2; D remains ambiguous. This CDR3 comprises 15 residues. Germline CDR1 DFQATT, CDR2 SNEGSKA (reference sequence). This CDR3 reads CSTRDPIGLSYGYTF. CDR3 in DNA: TGCAGTACTAGAGATCCCATAGGGCTAAGCTATGGCTACACCTTC.

As concerns this clonotype: Its ends do not fully match the called genes, so a read error is possible. The chain carries TRBV4-1 and TRBJ2-7; D may be TRBD1 (6 bases). Germline assignment: CDR1 MGHRA and CDR2 YSYEKL. There are 16 residues in the CDR3. In DNA form, the CDR3 reads TGCACAAGCAGCCAAGACGAGACAGGACAGACCTACGAGCGGTACTTC. Protein product: CTSSQDETGQTYERYF.

As regards this clonotype: Possible read error: a much larger clone is one base away. The J gene is TRBJ2-5, the V gene TRBV6-1, with D possibly being TRBD1 (6 bases). CDR3 length equals 12 residues. Per the germline V gene, CDR1 is MNHNS and CDR2 is SASEGT. The CDR3 nucleotides read TGTGCCGGCAGGACAGACCAAGAGACCCAGTACTTC. It yields the protein CAGRTDQETQYF.

As regards this clonotype: A much larger clone is a single base away; this may be a read error. This sequence joins TRBV20-1 and TRBJ2-7; the match to TRBD1 covers 10 bases. The CDR3 spans 12 residues. Germline CDR1 is DFQATT and CDR2 is SNEGSKA (reference sequence). The trim removed 6 bases at V and 5 bases at J, leaving 4 bases unmatched. The CDR3 protein is CSAQTGGDEQYF. The CDR3, as DNA: TGCAGTGCCCAGACAGGGGGCGACGAGCAGTACTTC.

Ten or more counts support this clonotype. The rearrangement joins TRBV12-3 or TRBV12-4 to TRBJ2-7; no definite D call. V was trimmed by 1 base and J by 3 bases, leaving 10 bases between them. The CDR3 is 14 residues long. The CDR3 is CASSLGTNLYEQYF. CDR3 coding DNA: TGTGCCAGCAGTTTAGGGACGAATCTCTACGAGCAGTACTTC.

J is TRBJ2-5 and V is TRBV5-1; a possible D gene is TRBD1 (6 bases). Looked up from germline, CDR1 is SGHRS and CDR2 is YFSETQ. Trimming left V 6 bases short and J 0 bases short, with 12 bases between. This CDR3 is 14 amino acids long. CDR3 sequence (DNA): TGCGCCAGCACCGAGACAGGAGACCAAGAGACCCAGTACTTC. Translating gives CASTETGDQETQYF.

Worth noting for this clonotype: A much bigger clone sits one base away, suggesting this may be a read error. This chain links TRBV24-1 with TRBJ2-7; D gene uncertain. The V gene lost 6 bases and the J gene lost 0 bases, with 11 bases spanning the gap. Germline V gene data show CDR1 as KGHDR and CDR2 as SFDVKD. The CDR3 loop spans 14 amino acids. CDR3 sequence (DNA): TGTGCCACCAGTAATTCTCGGTCCTCCTACGAGCAGTACTTC. Protein sequence: CATSNSRSSYEQYF.

This clonotype was observed once. Sequence at one end of the junction differs from germline and may be a read error. V gene TRBV20-1 combines with J gene TRBJ2-1; D ambiguous. The germline CDR1 and CDR2 sequences are DFQATT and SNEGSKA (reference sequence). This CDR3 is built from 14 residues. This CDR3 is CCARELNSYNEQFF. Written as DNA, the CDR3 is TGCTGTGCTAGAGAATTGAACTCCTACAATGAGCAGTTCTTC.